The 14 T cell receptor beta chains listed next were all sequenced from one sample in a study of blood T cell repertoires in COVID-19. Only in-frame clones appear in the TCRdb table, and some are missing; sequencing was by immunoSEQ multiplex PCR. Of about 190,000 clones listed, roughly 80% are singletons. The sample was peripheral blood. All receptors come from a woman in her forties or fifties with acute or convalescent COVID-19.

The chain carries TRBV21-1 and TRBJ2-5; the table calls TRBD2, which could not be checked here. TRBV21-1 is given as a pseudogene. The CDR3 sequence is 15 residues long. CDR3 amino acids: CASSKATSGRETQYF. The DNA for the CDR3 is TGTGCCAGCAGCAAAGCCACTAGCGGGAGAGAGACCCAGTACTTC.

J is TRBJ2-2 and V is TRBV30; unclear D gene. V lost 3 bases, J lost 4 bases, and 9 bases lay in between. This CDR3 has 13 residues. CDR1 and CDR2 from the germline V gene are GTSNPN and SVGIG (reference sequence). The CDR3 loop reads CAWSGEPTGELFF. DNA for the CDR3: TGTGCCTGGAGCGGAGAGCCCACCGGGGAGCTGTTTTTT. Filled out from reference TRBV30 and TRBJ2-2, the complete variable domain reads SQTIHQWPATLVQPVGSPLSLECTVEGTSNPNLYWYRQAAGRGLQLLFYSVGIGQISSEVPQNLSASRPQDRQFILSSKKLLLSDSGFYLCAWSGEPTGELFFGEGSRLTVL.

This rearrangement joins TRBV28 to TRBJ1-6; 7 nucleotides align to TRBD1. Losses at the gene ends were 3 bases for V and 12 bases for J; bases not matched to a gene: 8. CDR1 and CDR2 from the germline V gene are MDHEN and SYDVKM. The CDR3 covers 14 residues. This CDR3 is CASSLLGGYEPLHF. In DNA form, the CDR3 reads TGTGCCAGCAGTTTGTTAGGGGGCTACGAACCCCTCCACTTT.

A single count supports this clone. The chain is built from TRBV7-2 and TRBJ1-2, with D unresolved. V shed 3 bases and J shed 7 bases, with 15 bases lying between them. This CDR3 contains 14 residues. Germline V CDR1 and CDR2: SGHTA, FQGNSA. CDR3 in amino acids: CASSFRTLESGYTF. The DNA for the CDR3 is TGTGCCAGCAGCTTCCGCACCCTGGAGAGTGGCTACACCTTC. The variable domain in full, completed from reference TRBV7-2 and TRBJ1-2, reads GAGVSQSPSNKVTEKGKDVELRCDPISGHTALYWYRQSLGQGLEFLIYFQGNSAPDKSGLPSDRFSAERTGGSVSTLTIQRTQQEDSAVYLCASSFRTLESGYTFGSGTRLTVV.

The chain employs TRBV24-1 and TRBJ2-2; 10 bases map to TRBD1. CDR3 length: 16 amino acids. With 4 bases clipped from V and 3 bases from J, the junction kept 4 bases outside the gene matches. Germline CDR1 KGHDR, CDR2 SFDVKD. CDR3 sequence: CATSEGDRGYTGELFF. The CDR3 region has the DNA TGTGCCACCAGTGAAGGGGACAGGGGCTACACCGGGGAGCTGTTTTTT.

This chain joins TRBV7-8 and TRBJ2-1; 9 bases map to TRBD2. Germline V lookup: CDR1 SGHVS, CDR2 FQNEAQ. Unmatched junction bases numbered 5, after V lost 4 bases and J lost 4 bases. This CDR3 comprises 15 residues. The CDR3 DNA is TGTGCCAGCAGCTGGATAGCGGGGGAGTACAATGAGCAGTTCTTC. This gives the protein CASSWIAGEYNEQFF.

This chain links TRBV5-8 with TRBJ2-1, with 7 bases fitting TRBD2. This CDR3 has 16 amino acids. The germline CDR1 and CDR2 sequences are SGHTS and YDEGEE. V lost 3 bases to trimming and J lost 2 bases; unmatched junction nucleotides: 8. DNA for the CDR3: TGTGCCAGCAGCTCCCCGCAGCGGGGCACCTACAATGAGCAGTTCTTC. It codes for CASSSPQRGTYNEQFF.

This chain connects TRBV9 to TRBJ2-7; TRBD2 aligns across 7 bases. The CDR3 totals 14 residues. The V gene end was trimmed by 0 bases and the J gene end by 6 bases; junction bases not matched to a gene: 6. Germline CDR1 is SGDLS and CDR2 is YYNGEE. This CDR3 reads CASSVGGGSSEQYF. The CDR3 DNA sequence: TGTGCCAGCAGCGTAGGGGGCGGGAGCAGCGAGCAGTACTTC.

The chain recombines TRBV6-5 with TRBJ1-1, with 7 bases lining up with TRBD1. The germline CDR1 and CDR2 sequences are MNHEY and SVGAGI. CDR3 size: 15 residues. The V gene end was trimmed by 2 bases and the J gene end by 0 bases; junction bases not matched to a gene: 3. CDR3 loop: CASSYGGGLNTEAFF. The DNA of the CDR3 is TGTGCCAGCAGTTACGGAGGGGGCTTGAACACTGAAGCTTTCTTT.

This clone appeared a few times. For the CDR3, the DNA is TGTGCCTTCACCGGGACAGGGAACTACGAGCAGTACTTC. Amino acid sequence: CAFTGTGNYEQYF. The V gene is TRBV30, the J gene TRBJ2-7, with 9 nucleotides matching TRBD1. The CDR3 loop spans 13 amino acids. The trim removed 7 bases at V and 3 bases at J, leaving 7 bases unmatched. Germline-derived CDR1 and CDR2 are GTSNPN and SVGIG (reference sequence). The full variable domain, rest sourced from reference TRBV30 and TRBJ2-7, is SQTIHQWPATLVQPVGSPLSLECTVEGTSNPNLYWYRQAAGRGLQLLFYSVGIGQISSEVPQNLSASRPQDRQFILSSKKLLLSDSGFYLCAFTGTGNYEQYFGPGTRLTVT.

The CDR3 nucleotides are TGCAGTGCGAGCGCACTAGCGGTGCAGTACTTC. Translated, it gives CSASALAVQYF. The chain uses TRBV20-1 and TRBJ2-7, with TRBD2 matching 8 bases. The junction had 7 bases not matched to a gene; V was cut back by 6 bases and J by 9 bases. Looked up from germline, CDR1 is DFQATT and CDR2 is SNEGSKA (reference sequence). The CDR3 covers 11 residues.

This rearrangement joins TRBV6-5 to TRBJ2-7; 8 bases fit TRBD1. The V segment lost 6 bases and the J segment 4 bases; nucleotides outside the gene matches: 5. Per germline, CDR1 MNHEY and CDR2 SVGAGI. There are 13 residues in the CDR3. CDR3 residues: CASSGQGLYEQYF. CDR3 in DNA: TGTGCCAGCAGCGGACAGGGATTGTACGAGCAGTACTTC.

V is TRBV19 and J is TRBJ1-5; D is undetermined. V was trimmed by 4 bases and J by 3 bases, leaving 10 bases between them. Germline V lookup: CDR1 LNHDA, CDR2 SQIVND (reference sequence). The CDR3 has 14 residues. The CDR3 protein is CASSTQNLNQPQHF. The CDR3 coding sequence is TGTGCCAGTAGTACACAGAACCTCAATCAGCCCCAGCATTTT.

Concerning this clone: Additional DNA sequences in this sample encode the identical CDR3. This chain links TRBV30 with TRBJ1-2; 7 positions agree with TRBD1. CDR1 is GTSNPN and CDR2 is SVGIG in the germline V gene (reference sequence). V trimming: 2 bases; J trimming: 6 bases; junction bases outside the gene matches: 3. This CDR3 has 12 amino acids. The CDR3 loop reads CAWSPGTDGYTF. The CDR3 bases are TGTGCCTGGAGTCCGGGGACAGATGGCTACACCTTC.